The entry below gives a single T cell receptor beta chain sequence along with its context. Repertoires were generated with immunoSEQ multiplex PCR, while TCRdb's copy carries only in-frame clones and drops some. The data contain some 270,000 clones, over 75% of them singletons. Trimming took off 2 bases at V and 1 base at J, with 5 bases between the two ends. CDR1 is MDHEN and CDR2 is SYDVKM in the germline V gene. The CDR3 sequence is 13 residues long. This specimen belongs to a study of blood T cell repertoires in COVID-19. What was sequenced was PBMCs or T cells enriched from blood (not recorded which). The rearrangement joins TRBV28 to TRBJ1-1; the D is unclear. The receptor was derived from a woman aged 50 to 60 with acute COVID-19. CDR3 nucleotide sequence: TGTGCCAGCAGTTTAGTGGCGAACACTGAAGCTTTCTTT. It codes for CASSLVANTEAFF. Looking up the rest from reference TRBV28 and TRBJ1-1 gives the full variable domain: DVKVTQSSRYLVKRTGEKVFLECVQDMDHENMFWYRQDPGLGLRLIYFSYDVKMKEKGDIPEGYSVSREKKERFSLILESASTNQTSMYLCASSLVANTEAFFGQGTRLTVV.